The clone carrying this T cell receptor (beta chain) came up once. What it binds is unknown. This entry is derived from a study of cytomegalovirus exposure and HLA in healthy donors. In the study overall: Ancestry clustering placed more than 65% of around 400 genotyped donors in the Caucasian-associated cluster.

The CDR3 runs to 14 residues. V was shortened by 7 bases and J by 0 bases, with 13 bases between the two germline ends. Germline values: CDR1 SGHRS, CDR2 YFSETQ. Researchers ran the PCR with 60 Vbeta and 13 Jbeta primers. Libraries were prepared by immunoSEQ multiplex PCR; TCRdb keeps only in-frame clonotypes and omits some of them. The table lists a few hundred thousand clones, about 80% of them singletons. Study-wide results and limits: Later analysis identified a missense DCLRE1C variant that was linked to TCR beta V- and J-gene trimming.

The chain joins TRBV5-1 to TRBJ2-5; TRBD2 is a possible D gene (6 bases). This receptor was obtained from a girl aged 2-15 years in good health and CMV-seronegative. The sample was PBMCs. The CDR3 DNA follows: TGCGCCAGCTATTATGGGGGGTACCAAGAGACCCAGTACTTC. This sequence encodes CASYYGGYQETQYF.